This T cell receptor beta chain was documented in a study of metastatic and nonmetastatic thyroid tumors. V was pared by 7 bases and J by 0 bases, with 10 bases between. Germline loops: CDR1 MDHEN, CDR2 SYDVKM. The CDR3 is 14 residues long. Via MiXCR, TCRdb re-called the PCR reads. Of tens of thousands of clones detected, roughly 13% appear once; the ten largest clones hold approximately 10%. This clone occurred many times. Patients had received no treatment of any kind before thyroid surgery. V and J are TRBV28 and TRBJ2-1; D ambiguous. Sequenced material: blood. The receptor's source is a female donor with papillary thyroid cancer or a benign thyroid nodule (not recorded which). Some clones in this sample may be carry-over from other donors' samples. CDR3 DNA: TGTGCCAGCAACATGAGGAGCTCCTACAATGAGCAGTTCTTC. Protein product: CASNMRSSYNEQFF. Complete variable domain (other parts from reference TRBV28 and TRBJ2-1): DVKVTQSSRYLVKRTGEKVFLECVQDMDHENMFWYRQDPGLGLRLIYFSYDVKMKEKGDIPEGYSVSREKKERFSLILESASTNQTSMYLCASNMRSSYNEQFFGPGTRLTVL.